The 29 T cell receptor beta chains below come from one sample, sequenced in a study of T cell changes during pregnancy in multiple sclerosis. Clones were sequenced by immunoSEQ multiplex PCR, and TCRdb holds only the in-frame ones, with some missing. This table has fewer than 50,000 clones, 94% appearing once. The sequences come from CD8+ T cells from peripheral blood mononuclear cells, collected in the third trimester of pregnancy. Source of these receptors: a female donor with multiple sclerosis, enrolled in a pregnancy study.

The chain links TRBV30 to TRBJ2-7; 10 bases agree with TRBD1. Trimming cost V 2 bases and J 5 bases; bases outside gene matches: 6. Per the germline V gene, CDR1 is GTSNPN and CDR2 is SVGIG (reference sequence). The CDR3 covers 14 residues. This chain's CDR3 is CAWSTGTGAHEQYF. The CDR3 nucleotides read TGTGCCTGGAGTACCGGGACAGGGGCCCACGAGCAGTACTTC.

The rearrangement uses TRBV5-5 and TRBJ1-1; D uncertain. The V end lost 2 bases, the J end lost 0 bases, and 8 bases lay between the germline ends. The CDR3 is 14 residues long. Germline-derived CDR1 and CDR2 are SGHKS and YYEKEE (reference sequence). The chain's CDR3 is CASSFIHLNTEAFF. The CDR3 nucleotides read TGTGCCAGCAGCTTCATACACCTGAACACTGAAGCTTTCTTT.

The V call is TRBV15, the J call TRBJ2-7; no firm D call. Germline V gene data show CDR1 as LNHNV and CDR2 as YYDKDF (reference sequence). This CDR3 has 13 amino acids. The V gene lost 5 bases and the J gene lost 3 bases, with 11 bases spanning the gap. The DNA of the CDR3 is TGTGCCACCAGCCGACGACTGGGCTACGAGCAGTACTTC. Its translation: CATSRRLGYEQYF.

The chain uses TRBV5-6 and TRBJ2-1; D is unresolved. The germline V gene encodes CDR1 SGHDT and CDR2 YYEEEE. The CDR3 has 15 amino acids. V was shortened by 0 bases and J by 0 bases, with 7 bases between the two germline ends. The CDR3 DNA is TGTGCCAGCAGCTTGGACACCTTCTCCTACAATGAGCAGTTCTTC. This gives the protein CASSLDTFSYNEQFF.

This clone was seen once. The chain links TRBV10-3 to TRBJ2-7; D possibly corresponds to TRBD1 (6 bases). The CDR3 is 15 residues long. V was shortened by 10 bases and J by 2 bases, with 21 bases between the two germline ends. The germline gives CDR1 ENHRY, CDR2 SYGVKD. CDR3: CAKVDRQARTYEQYF. The CDR3 DNA follows: TGTGCCAAGGTAGACAGGCAAGCCCGCACCTACGAGCAGTACTTC.

The chain combines TRBV19 with TRBJ2-7, with TRBD1 identical over 10 bases. Germline loops: CDR1 LNHDA, CDR2 SQIVND (reference sequence). There are 14 residues in the CDR3. V trimming: 5 bases; J trimming: 1 base; junction bases outside the gene matches: 2. The CDR3 DNA reads TGTGCCAGTAGTTGGGGACAGGGGTCCTACGAGCAGTACTTC. This gives the protein CASSWGQGSYEQYF. The full variable domain, its missing parts supplied by reference TRBV19 and TRBJ2-7, is DGGITQSPKYLFRKEGQNVTLSCEQNLNHDAMYWYRQDPGQGLRLIYYSQIVNDFQKGDIAEGYSVSREKKESFPLTVTSAQKNPTAFYLCASSWGQGSYEQYFGPGTRLTVT.

This clone was found once. The chain joins TRBV27 to TRBJ2-3; 9 bases are a match to TRBD2. From germline, CDR1 is MNHEY and CDR2 SMNVEV (reference sequence). The CDR3 spans 15 residues. V dropped 8 bases and J dropped 2; count of bases not matched to a gene: 8. The CDR3 loop is CASGISGRTTDTQYF. The CDR3, as DNA: TGTGCCAGCGGAATAAGCGGGAGGACCACAGATACGCAGTATTTT.

CDR3 DNA sequence: TGTGCCAGCAGCAAGGGGACAGTAGATGAGCAGTTCTTC. It yields the protein CASSKGTVDEQFF. The chain links TRBV11-3 to TRBJ2-1; 7 bases map to TRBD1. The CDR3 has 13 amino acids. J was trimmed by 8 bases and V by 5 bases; bases with no gene match: 6. From germline, CDR1 is SGHNT and CDR2 YENEEA.

This chain uses TRBV5-1 with TRBJ1-4; TRBD1 aligns across 9 bases. Losses at the gene ends were 4 bases for V and 5 bases for J; bases not matched to a gene: 12. Per germline, CDR1 SGHRS and CDR2 YFSETQ. The CDR3 has 17 residues. CDR3 protein: CASSQPPPGTGNEKLFF. Here the CDR3 DNA reads TGCGCCAGCAGCCAACCCCCCCCCGGGACAGGGAATGAAAAACTGTTTTTT.

This chain joins TRBV6-4 and TRBJ2-2; possible D gene TRBD2, 5 bases. The CDR3 has 13 amino acids. Trimming stripped 3 bases from V and 3 bases from J, with 5 bases between. The V gene's germline CDR1 is MRHNA and CDR2 SNTAGT. The CDR3 nucleotides read TGTGCCAGCAGTGAGGACTACACCGGGGAGCTGTTTTTT. Its translation: CASSEDYTGELFF.

The chain combines TRBV7-9 with TRBJ2-1; D is perhaps TRBD1 (6 bases). There are 15 residues in the CDR3. The V end was cut by 5 bases, the J end by 7 bases, with 18 bases between. Germline assignment: CDR1 SEHNR and CDR2 FQNEAQ (reference sequence). The chain's CDR3 is CASSPTGEMMNEQFF. The DNA of the CDR3 is TGTGCCAGCAGCCCGACAGGTGAGATGATGAATGAGCAGTTCTTC.

The chain joins TRBV11-2 to TRBJ2-3; 10 bases agree with TRBD2. The CDR3 extends over 16 amino acids. From germline, CDR1 is SGHAT and CDR2 FQNNGV. Unmatched junction bases numbered 8, after V lost 3 bases and J lost 5 bases. The CDR3 reads CASSLASGSLEDTQYF. CDR3 bases: TGTGCCAGCAGCTTGGCTAGCGGGAGTTTGGAAGATACGCAGTATTTT.

The rearrangement uses TRBV29-1 and TRBJ1-1; D might be TRBD1 (6 bases). The CDR3 sequence is 11 residues long. In germline, CDR1 is SQVTM, CDR2 ANQGSEA. Trimming pared 5 bases from V and 5 bases from J, leaving 9 bases between. CDR3 DNA: TGCAGCGTTCCAGGGGTTACTGAAGCTTTCTTT. Encoded protein: CSVPGVTEAFF.

The genes are TRBV28 and TRBJ1-1; tentative D call: TRBD1 (5 bases). The CDR3 spans 13 residues. Trimming shortened V by 4 bases and J by 11 bases, and 17 bases separated the two germline ends. Germline-derived CDR1 and CDR2 are MDHEN and SYDVKM. This CDR3 is CASSSYGAQDAFF. The DNA for the CDR3 is TGTGCCAGCAGTTCTTATGGGGCGCAGGACGCTTTCTTT.

CDR3 sequence (DNA): TGTGCCAGCAGCCCCCGGACAGCGGGACGGACAGATCCTAACTATGGCTACACCTTC. Its translation: CASSPRTAGRTDPNYGYTF. This sequence joins TRBV7-2 and TRBJ1-2; TRBD1 is a possible D gene (6 bases). This CDR3 has 19 amino acids. V was shortened by 5 bases and J by 0 bases, with 25 bases between the two germline ends. Germline V gene lookup returns CDR1 SGHTA and CDR2 FQGNSA.

The rearrangement uses TRBV13 and TRBJ2-6, with TRBD1 identical over 8 bases. Germline assignment: CDR1 PRHDT and CDR2 FYEKMQ (reference sequence). J lost 4 bases, V lost 1 base, and 12 bases had no gene match. This CDR3 comprises 19 residues. DNA for the CDR3: TGTGCCAGCAGCTTAGATGGTTCGGCAGGGGGCCTCGGGGCCAACGTCCTGACTTTC. Translating it yields CASSLDGSAGGLGANVLTF.

The chain recombines TRBV6-1 with TRBJ2-1; 10 bases are shared with TRBD1. This CDR3 comprises 17 residues. V was clipped by 0 bases and J by 5 bases; unmatched bases: 7. CDR1 is MNHNS, CDR2 SASEGT, per germline. CDR3 sequence reads: CASSEALGTGVNNEQFF. The CDR3 DNA sequence: TGTGCCAGCAGTGAAGCGTTAGGGACAGGGGTTAACAATGAGCAGTTCTTC.

The chain has TRBV5-1 and TRBJ2-2; unclear D gene. The CDR3 runs to 14 residues. Trimming took off 1 base at V and 1 base at J, with 5 bases between the two ends. Germline V gene lookup returns CDR1 SGHRS and CDR2 YFSETQ. The CDR3 loop reads CASSLPENTGELFF. DNA of the CDR3: TGCGCCAGCAGCTTGCCAGAGAACACCGGGGAGCTGTTTTTT.

This clone is a singleton in its sample. The J gene is TRBJ2-1, the V gene TRBV27, with 9 positions matching TRBD2. The germline V gene encodes CDR1 MNHEY and CDR2 SMNVEV (reference sequence). CDR3 length: 15 amino acids. After removal of 5 bases from V and 4 bases from J, the junction contained 6 bases not matched to a gene. The CDR3 loop is CASSTGLAPYNEQFF. Here the CDR3 DNA reads TGTGCCAGCAGTACCGGACTAGCGCCGTACAATGAGCAGTTCTTC.

This clone has a single count. The chain links TRBV28 to TRBJ2-1; D call uncertain. CDR1 and CDR2 (germline): MDHEN, SYDVKM. The CDR3 length is 13 residues. V shed 3 bases and J shed 9 bases, with 12 bases lying between them. In DNA, the CDR3 is TGTGCCAGCAGTTTTATCACGGGTACTGAGCAGTTCTTC. Translating gives CASSFITGTEQFF.

The genes are TRBV4-3 and TRBJ2-7, with 12 bases matching TRBD2. The CDR3 covers 17 residues. Germline V gives CDR1 LGHNA, CDR2 YSLEER. Germline trimming cut 3 bases from V and 5 bases from J; bases unmatched to any gene: 11. The CDR3 protein is CASSQRETSGSFHEQYF. DNA for the CDR3: TGCGCCAGCAGCCAGAGAGAGACTAGCGGGAGTTTCCACGAGCAGTACTTC.

The chain is built from TRBV9 and TRBJ2-7, with TRBD2 matching 11 bases. The V segment lost 0 bases and the J segment 5 bases; nucleotides outside the gene matches: 7. The CDR3 is 16 amino acids. Germline V lookup: CDR1 SGDLS, CDR2 YYNGEE. The CDR3 DNA follows: TGTGCCAGCAGCGTAGGAACTAGCGGGAGCGTAAACGAGCAGTACTTC. It encodes CASSVGTSGSVNEQYF.

This rearrangement joins TRBV29-1 to TRBJ1-2; TRBD1 agrees at 8 bases. The CDR3 covers 14 residues. V lost 7 bases, J lost 2 bases, and 9 bases stayed unmatched. Germline values: CDR1 SQVTM, CDR2 ANQGSEA. This chain's CDR3 is CSAPPTGVNYGYTF. In DNA form, the CDR3 reads TGCAGCGCGCCCCCGACAGGGGTAAACTATGGCTACACCTTC.

The V call is TRBV6-5, the J call TRBJ1-4; 9 positions match TRBD1. After removal of 2 bases from V and 4 bases from J, the junction contained 2 bases not matched to a gene. Germline V gene sequence: CDR1 MNHEY, CDR2 SVGAGI. The CDR3 loop spans 15 amino acids. CDR3 in DNA: TGTGCCAGCAGTTACGAGACAGGGGGTAATGAAAAACTGTTTTTT. Translating gives CASSYETGGNEKLFF.

The chain employs TRBV27 and TRBJ2-5, with 10 bases fitting TRBD1. Germline V lookup: CDR1 MNHEY, CDR2 SMNVEV (reference sequence). The CDR3 consists of 14 residues. J gave up 4 bases and V 3 bases, and 2 bases lay outside the gene matches. The CDR3 is CASSFDRGLETQYF. CDR3 bases: TGTGCCAGCAGTTTCGACAGGGGGCTAGAGACCCAGTACTTC.

This chain links TRBV6-1 with TRBJ2-7; TRBD2 matches at 7 bases. Germline trimming cut 0 bases from V and 3 bases from J; bases unmatched to any gene: 2. This CDR3 has 14 residues. The germline V gene encodes CDR1 MNHNS and CDR2 SASEGT. The CDR3 is CASSEASSGYEQYF. The CDR3, as DNA: TGTGCCAGCAGTGAAGCTTCTAGCGGCTACGAGCAGTACTTC.

V usage is TRBV6-4 and J usage is TRBJ1-5; D remains ambiguous. The CDR3 spans 14 residues. CDR1 is MRHNA and CDR2 is SNTAGT in the germline V gene. Trimming left V 4 bases short and J 6 bases short, with 13 bases between. CDR3 protein: CASSGQKIGQPQHF. In nucleotides, the CDR3 is TGTGCCAGCAGTGGGCAGAAGATTGGTCAGCCCCAGCATTTT.

V and J are TRBV7-8 and TRBJ2-3; a weak D match, TRBD2 (5 bases). CDR3 length equals 16 residues. V lost 1 base and J lost 5, with 16 bases in between. Germline V CDR1 and CDR2: SGHVS, FQNEAQ. The CDR3 protein is CASSLEGSGVEDTQYF. CDR3 sequence (DNA): TGTGCCAGCAGCTTAGAAGGGTCCGGGGTGGAAGATACGCAGTATTTT.

J is TRBJ2-3 and V is TRBV30, with 8 bases fitting TRBD1. The CDR3 extends over 18 amino acids. Germline CDR1 and CDR2: GTSNPN and SVGIG (reference sequence). With V trimmed by 2 bases and J by 4 bases, 17 bases remained unmatched. The CDR3 loop is CAWSMTGVDSLPADTQYF. CDR3 nucleotide sequence: TGTGCCTGGAGTATGACAGGGGTGGATTCCCTACCAGCAGATACGCAGTATTTT. Supplemented by reference TRBV30 and TRBJ2-3, the full variable domain reads SQTIHQWPATLVQPVGSPLSLECTVEGTSNPNLYWYRQAAGRGLQLLFYSVGIGQISSEVPQNLSASRPQDRQFILSSKKLLLSDSGFYLCAWSMTGVDSLPADTQYFGPGTRLTVL.